This is a list of T cell receptor beta chains from one sample in a study of blood T cell repertoires in COVID-19. The data were produced by immunoSEQ multiplex PCR, yet TCRdb's version contains in-frame clones alone and is incomplete. The sample yields about 410,000 clones, about 88% seen once. The specimen sequenced was peripheral blood. The receptors come from a woman between 40 and 50 years old with COVID-19, enrolled during active disease. Each CDR3 is given with its conserved first and last residue. D genes are given only for firm matches. Rows give clone size only sometimes, using once, few, many, or a class for an expanded clone.

v_gene: TRBV28
j_gene: TRBJ1-2
d_gene: TRBD1
abundance: .
len: 14
CDR3nt: TGTGCCAGCAGGGGCTCTCGACAGGGAAGGGGCTACACCTTC
CDR3aa: CASRGSRQGRGYTF

v_gene: TRBV28
j_gene: TRBJ1-6
d_gene: TRBD1
abundance: .
len: 16
CDR3nt: TGTGCCATCACAACACAGGGGAACTCCTATAATTCACCCCTCCACTTT
CDR3aa: CAITTQGNSYNSPLHF

v_gene: TRBV6-2/TRBV6-3
j_gene: TRBJ2-1
d_gene: TRBD2
abundance: .
len: 17
CDR3nt: TGTGCCAGCAGTTACCGGCGGAGCGGGAGTCTCGGCAATGAGCAGTTCTTC
CDR3aa: CASSYRRSGSLGNEQFF

v_gene: TRBV5-1
j_gene: TRBJ2-6
d_gene: TRBD1
abundance: .
len: 15
CDR3nt: TGCGCCAGCAGCCCGGGACAGCTCTCGGCCAACGTCCTGACTTTC
CDR3aa: CASSPGQLSANVLTF

v_gene: TRBV12-3/TRBV12-4
j_gene: TRBJ2-1
d_gene: .
abundance: .
len: 11
CDR3nt: TGTGCCAGCAGTCGTAAAAATGTGCAGTTCTTC
CDR3aa: CASSRKNVQFF

v_gene: TRBV2
j_gene: TRBJ2-1
d_gene: .
abundance: once
len: 14
CDR3nt: TGTGCCAGCAGTGCCGGACAGAATTACAATGAGCAGTTCTTC
CDR3aa: CASSAGQNYNEQFF

v_gene: TRBV5-4
j_gene: TRBJ2-7
d_gene: TRBD2
abundance: .
len: 13
CDR3nt: TGTGCCAGCAGGGCGGCGGGGGCCTACGAGCAGTACTTC
CDR3aa: CASRAAGAYEQYF

v_gene: TRBV7-9
j_gene: TRBJ2-1
d_gene: TRBD1
abundance: .
len: 15
CDR3nt: TGTGCCAGCAGCCCGCGGACAGGGGGTATAGATGAGCAGTTCTTC
CDR3aa: CASSPRTGGIDEQFF

v_gene: TRBV3-1/TRBV3-2
j_gene: TRBJ2-1
d_gene: TRBD1
abundance: .
len: 17
CDR3nt: TGTGCCAGCAGCCCTTTCGAAGGACAGGGGGCCCACAATGAGCAGTTCTTC
CDR3aa: CASSPFEGQGAHNEQFF

v_gene: TRBV19
j_gene: TRBJ1-5
d_gene: TRBD1
abundance: .
len: 16
CDR3nt: TGTGCCAGTACCCTCACCCCGACAGGGGTAAGTCAGCCCCAGCATTTT
CDR3aa: CASTLTPTGVSQPQHF

v_gene: TRBV30
j_gene: TRBJ1-6
d_gene: TRBD1
abundance: .
len: 14
CDR3nt: TGTGCCTGGTTGTTGCCAGGGGGAAATTCACCCCTCCACTTT
CDR3aa: CAWLLPGGNSPLHF

v_gene: TRBV6-1
j_gene: TRBJ1-1
d_gene: .
abundance: .
len: 14
CDR3nt: TGTGCCAGCAGTGAAGGGAGCCCGAACACTGAAGCTTTCTTT
CDR3aa: CASSEGSPNTEAFF

v_gene: TRBV19
j_gene: TRBJ2-4
d_gene: TRBD1
abundance: .
len: 15
CDR3nt: TGTGCCAGTAGTCAACAGACAGGGACAAAAAACATTCAGTACTTC
CDR3aa: CASSQQTGTKNIQYF

v_gene: TRBV7-2
j_gene: TRBJ2-7
d_gene: TRBD1
abundance: .
len: 14
CDR3nt: TGTGCCAGCAGCGGCCGGGACAGGGGCGGAGAGCAGTACTTC
CDR3aa: CASSGRDRGGEQYF

v_gene: TRBV7-2
j_gene: TRBJ1-1
d_gene: TRBD1
abundance: .
len: 16
CDR3nt: TGTGCCAGCACCCGGGACAGGGCCTACATGAACACTGAAGCTTTCTTT
CDR3aa: CASTRDRAYMNTEAFF

v_gene: TRBV5-4
j_gene: TRBJ1-5
d_gene: .
abundance: .
len: 15
CDR3nt: TGTGCCAGCAGCTTGGACGGGGTAAGAAATCAGCCCCAGCATTTT
CDR3aa: CASSLDGVRNQPQHF

v_gene: TRBV7-2
j_gene: TRBJ1-5
d_gene: .
abundance: .
len: 15
CDR3nt: TGTGCCAGCAGCTTGGGACTGAATAGCAATCAGCCCCAGCATTTT
CDR3aa: CASSLGLNSNQPQHF

v_gene: TRBV19
j_gene: TRBJ1-1
d_gene: TRBD1
abundance: .
len: 15
CDR3nt: TGTGCCAGTAGTACCTCGACAGGGGGCCGCACTGAAGCTTTCTTT
CDR3aa: CASSTSTGGRTEAFF

v_gene: TRBV6-6
j_gene: TRBJ1-2
d_gene: TRBD1
abundance: .
len: 15
CDR3nt: TGTGCCAGCAGTACGCAACCTCGACAGGGGGACGGCTACACCTTC
CDR3aa: CASSTQPRQGDGYTF

v_gene: TRBV18
j_gene: TRBJ1-5
d_gene: TRBD1
abundance: .
len: 15
CDR3nt: TGTGCCAGCTCACCACTTCAGGGGGCGAAACAGCCCCAGCATTTT
CDR3aa: CASSPLQGAKQPQHF

v_gene: TRBV27
j_gene: TRBJ1-1
d_gene: .
abundance: .
len: 15
CDR3nt: TGTGCCAGCAGACCTAGACGGGAGGGGAACACTGAAGCTTTCTTT
CDR3aa: CASRPRREGNTEAFF

v_gene: TRBV6-1
j_gene: TRBJ2-3
d_gene: TRBD2
abundance: .
len: 16
CDR3nt: TGTGCCAGCAGTGAGGTAGCGGGGGGGCGACTAGATACGCAGTATTTT
CDR3aa: CASSEVAGGRLDTQYF

v_gene: TRBV14
j_gene: TRBJ1-6
d_gene: .
abundance: .
len: 15
CDR3nt: TGTGCCAGCAGCCAAGTGCGGGGGGGTAATTCACCCCTCCACTTT
CDR3aa: CASSQVRGGNSPLHF

v_gene: TRBV5-4
j_gene: TRBJ1-2
d_gene: .
abundance: .
len: 14
CDR3nt: TGTGCCAGCAGCTTGGGGTCAGTCCAATATGGCTACACCTTC
CDR3aa: CASSLGSVQYGYTF

v_gene: TRBV25-1
j_gene: TRBJ1-2
d_gene: .
abundance: .
len: 13
CDR3nt: TGTGCCAGCAAACAGGAAGCTAACTATGGCTACACCTTC
CDR3aa: CASKQEANYGYTF

v_gene: TRBV7-9
j_gene: TRBJ1-1
d_gene: .
abundance: few
len: 15
CDR3nt: TGTGCCAGCAGCTTAAATACGGGGGGGAGCACTGAAGCTTTCTTT
CDR3aa: CASSLNTGGSTEAFF

v_gene: TRBV18
j_gene: TRBJ2-5
d_gene: TRBD1
abundance: .
len: 16
CDR3nt: TGTGCCAGCTCACCCTTGGGACAGGGCGGGCAAGAGACCCAGTACTTC
CDR3aa: CASSPLGQGGQETQYF

v_gene: TRBV11-2
j_gene: TRBJ1-2
d_gene: TRBD1
abundance: once
len: 15
CDR3nt: TGTGCCAGCAGCGCACACAGGGGTTCTAACTATGGCTACACCTTC
CDR3aa: CASSAHRGSNYGYTF

v_gene: TRBV6-6
j_gene: TRBJ1-5
d_gene: .
abundance: .
len: 16
CDR3nt: TGTGCCAGCAGTTACTCGGAGGGAATGGGCAATCAGCCCCAGCATTTT
CDR3aa: CASSYSEGMGNQPQHF

v_gene: TRBV15
j_gene: TRBJ1-6
d_gene: TRBD1
abundance: .
len: 17
CDR3nt: TGTGCCACCAGCAGCCCGAAGGACAGGGGGCGAGGATCACCCCTCCACTTT
CDR3aa: CATSSPKDRGRGSPLHF

v_gene: TRBV28
j_gene: TRBJ1-2
d_gene: .
abundance: few
len: 11
CDR3nt: TGTGCCAGCAGTCCCTCCTATGGCTACACCTTC
CDR3aa: CASSPSYGYTF

v_gene: TRBV28
j_gene: TRBJ1-2
d_gene: .
abundance: once
len: 14
CDR3nt: TGTGCCAGCAGGGGAGGGGGGGCCTTGGGCGGCTACACCTTC
CDR3aa: CASRGGGALGGYTF

v_gene: TRBV27
j_gene: TRBJ1-4
d_gene: .
abundance: .
len: 12
CDR3nt: TGTGCCAGCAGTTTGAGGGGGGAAAAACTGTTTTTT
CDR3aa: CASSLRGEKLFF

v_gene: TRBV24-1
j_gene: TRBJ2-1
d_gene: .
abundance: .
len: 13
CDR3nt: TGTGCCGTATCTCCTACGTCCTACAATGAGCAGTTCTTC
CDR3aa: CAVSPTSYNEQFF

v_gene: TRBV28
j_gene: TRBJ1-1
d_gene: .
abundance: .
len: 12
CDR3nt: TGTGCCAGCAGTTTATCGGGGGGCGCAGCTTTCTTT
CDR3aa: CASSLSGGAAFF

v_gene: TRBV4-2
j_gene: TRBJ1-1
d_gene: .
abundance: .
len: 15
CDR3nt: TGTGCCAGCAGCCAAGATGAGGGAGGGAACACTGAAGCTTTCTTT
CDR3aa: CASSQDEGGNTEAFF

v_gene: TRBV28
j_gene: TRBJ1-5
d_gene: TRBD1
abundance: .
len: 17
CDR3nt: TGTGCCAGCAGTTTAGGGTCTACAGGGGGCAGGGATCAGCCCCAGCATTTT
CDR3aa: CASSLGSTGGRDQPQHF

v_gene: TRBV10-3
j_gene: TRBJ2-1
d_gene: TRBD2
abundance: .
len: 16
CDR3nt: TGTGCCATCAGTGACCAGACTAGCGGGGGAGGTATTGAGCAGTTCTTC
CDR3aa: CAISDQTSGGGIEQFF

v_gene: TRBV5-1
j_gene: TRBJ2-6
d_gene: TRBD2
abundance: .
len: 18
CDR3nt: TGCGCCAGCACCCCGGCGGGAGGGGGGACTCTGGGGGCCAACGTCCTGACTTTC
CDR3aa: CASTPAGGGTLGANVLTF

v_gene: TRBV30
j_gene: TRBJ2-4
d_gene: .
abundance: .
len: 19
CDR3nt: TGTGCCTGGAGTGTCTTGGCTCCGGGGAGATATCTAGCCAAAAACATTCAGTACTTC
CDR3aa: CAWSVLAPGRYLAKNIQYF

v_gene: TRBV5-1
j_gene: TRBJ2-1
d_gene: TRBD2
abundance: .
len: 16
CDR3nt: TGCGCCAGCAGCTTCCCTACTAGCGGGGGGGACAATGAGCAGTTCTTC
CDR3aa: CASSFPTSGGDNEQFF

v_gene: TRBV7-8
j_gene: TRBJ2-1
d_gene: .
abundance: few
len: 17
CDR3nt: TGTGCCAGCAGCTCACTAATTAGGGGGGGCTCCTACAATGAGCAGTTCTTC
CDR3aa: CASSSLIRGGSYNEQFF

v_gene: TRBV6-5
j_gene: TRBJ1-2
d_gene: .
abundance: .
len: 15
CDR3nt: TGTGCCATCGGGACAAAATCGAGCCAGACTTATGGCTACACCTTC
CDR3aa: CAIGTKSSQTYGYTF

v_gene: TRBV14
j_gene: TRBJ2-1
d_gene: TRBD1
abundance: .
len: 15
CDR3nt: TGTGCCAGCAGCCAAGAAAGTAGGACAGGGGTCGAGCAGTTCTTC
CDR3aa: CASSQESRTGVEQFF

v_gene: TRBV11-2
j_gene: TRBJ2-1
d_gene: TRBD2
abundance: once
len: 16
CDR3nt: TGTGCCAGCAGCTTAGGTAGGCGGGAGGGTAACTATGAGCAGTTCTTC
CDR3aa: CASSLGRREGNYEQFF

v_gene: TRBV30
j_gene: TRBJ2-5
d_gene: .
abundance: .
len: 13
CDR3nt: TGTGCCTGGAGTGCACAGGGACAAGAGACCCAGTACTTC
CDR3aa: CAWSAQGQETQYF

v_gene: TRBV7-9
j_gene: TRBJ2-7
d_gene: .
abundance: .
len: 15
CDR3nt: TGTGCCAGCAGCTCCAGAGGCGCCAGTTCCTACGAGCAGTACTTC
CDR3aa: CASSSRGASSYEQYF

v_gene: TRBV5-1
j_gene: TRBJ2-7
d_gene: .
abundance: .
len: 15
CDR3nt: TGCGCCAGCACCTTGGGAACAGGGCCATACCACGAGCAGTACTTC
CDR3aa: CASTLGTGPYHEQYF

v_gene: TRBV18
j_gene: TRBJ1-2
d_gene: TRBD1
abundance: once
len: 17
CDR3nt: TGTGCCAGCTCACAAACGGGACAGGGGGCAGTGGGCTATGGCTACACCTTC
CDR3aa: CASSQTGQGAVGYGYTF

v_gene: TRBV15
j_gene: TRBJ2-7
d_gene: .
abundance: .
len: 18
CDR3nt: TGTGCCACCAGCAGAGAGTCCCCCAGGGCAGGGGTGGCCTACGAGCAGTACTTC
CDR3aa: CATSRESPRAGVAYEQYF

v_gene: TRBV5-6
j_gene: TRBJ1-3
d_gene: .
abundance: once
len: 15
CDR3nt: TGTGCCAGCAGCCTTGCCCAGGGGATGGGAAACACCATATATTTT
CDR3aa: CASSLAQGMGNTIYF

v_gene: TRBV6-4
j_gene: TRBJ1-1
d_gene: TRBD1
abundance: .
len: 13
CDR3nt: TGTGCCAGCAGCTTACGACAGGGCACTGAAGCTTTCTTT
CDR3aa: CASSLRQGTEAFF

v_gene: TRBV7-2
j_gene: TRBJ2-7
d_gene: TRBD1
abundance: .
len: 15
CDR3nt: TGTGCCAGCAGCTTAGTTGACAGGGCAGGTTACGAGCAGTACTTC
CDR3aa: CASSLVDRAGYEQYF

v_gene: TRBV7-9
j_gene: TRBJ2-3
d_gene: TRBD2
abundance: .
len: 15
CDR3nt: TGTGCCAGCAGCTTCAGCGGGAGGGGCACAGATACGCAGTATTTT
CDR3aa: CASSFSGRGTDTQYF

v_gene: TRBV5-1
j_gene: TRBJ2-3
d_gene: .
abundance: .
len: 12
CDR3nt: TGCGCCAGCAGCTTTTCGGGAGATACGCAGTATTTT
CDR3aa: CASSFSGDTQYF

v_gene: TRBV29-1
j_gene: TRBJ2-1
d_gene: .
abundance: .
len: 15
CDR3nt: TGCAGCGTCCGAGGCGGGGTCAGAGGCTACAATGAGCAGTTCTTC
CDR3aa: CSVRGGVRGYNEQFF

v_gene: TRBV29-1
j_gene: TRBJ1-2
d_gene: .
abundance: .
len: 13
CDR3nt: TGCAGCGTTGCTCAGGGGACCCACTATGGCTACACCTTC
CDR3aa: CSVAQGTHYGYTF